The source of this T cell receptor (beta chain) is a study of blood T cell repertoires in COVID-19. This CDR3 has 16 residues. Germline V gene lookup returns CDR1 SGHRS and CDR2 YFSETQ. The trim removed 4 bases at V and 4 bases at J, leaving 6 bases unmatched. This table comes from immunoSEQ multiplex PCR, and its TCRdb copy is limited to in-frame clones, with some not included. There are about 100,000 clones in the sample; around four fifths occur only once, and 10% to 15% lies in the top ten. This clone was seen a handful of times. V and J are TRBV5-1 and TRBJ2-5, with 14 bases aligning to TRBD2. This TCR was recovered from a man over 45 with active or convalescent COVID-19. Specimen: peripheral blood. CDR3 protein: CASSKGLAGGSETQYF. As DNA, the CDR3 is TGCGCCAGCAGCAAAGGACTAGCGGGAGGTTCAGAGACCCAGTACTTC.